Only one count was recorded for the clone carrying this TCR beta chain. This sample is part of a study of control samples from healthy donors and cancer patients. Generated by immunoSEQ multiplex PCR, the TCRdb table keeps only in-frame clones and is missing some. There are 100,000 or so clones in the sample; roughly 87% occur only once, and about 18% lies in the top ten. This CDR3 has 16 residues. Unmatched junction bases numbered 8, after V lost 3 bases and J lost 7 bases. CDR1 and CDR2 from the germline V gene are PRHDT and FYEKMQ (reference sequence). The chain employs TRBV13 and TRBJ2-2, with 10 positions matching TRBD2. This TCR was sampled from a woman aged 50 to 60 in good health. The sequencing input was blood. In DNA form, the CDR3 reads TGTGCCAGCAGCTTGACAAGCGGGAGGGCCCACGGGGAGCTGTTTTTT. The encoded protein is CASSLTSGRAHGELFF.